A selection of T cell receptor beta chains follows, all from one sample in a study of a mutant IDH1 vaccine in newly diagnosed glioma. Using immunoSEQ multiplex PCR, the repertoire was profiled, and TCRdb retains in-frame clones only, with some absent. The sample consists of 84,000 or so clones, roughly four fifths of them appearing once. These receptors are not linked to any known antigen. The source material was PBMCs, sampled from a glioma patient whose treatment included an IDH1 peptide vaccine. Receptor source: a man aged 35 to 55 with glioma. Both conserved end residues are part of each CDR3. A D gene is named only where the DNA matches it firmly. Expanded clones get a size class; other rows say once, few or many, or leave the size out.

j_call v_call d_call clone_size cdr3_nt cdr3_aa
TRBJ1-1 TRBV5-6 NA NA TGTGCCAGCAGCTTGTACAGGAACACTGAAGCTTTCTTT CASSLYRNTEAFF
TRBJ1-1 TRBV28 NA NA TGTGCCAGCAGTTTCATAAAATTTAACACTGAAGCTTTCTTT CASSFIKFNTEAFF
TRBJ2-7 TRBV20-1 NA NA TGCAGTGCTAGTGGGAACTACGAGCAGTACTTC CSASGNYEQYF
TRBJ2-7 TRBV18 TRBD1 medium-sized TGTGCCAGCTCACGTTCGATCAGGGGGATACTCTACGAGCAGTACTTC CASSRSIRGILYEQYF
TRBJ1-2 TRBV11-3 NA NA TGTGCCAGCAAGGACAGCTATGGCTACACCTTC CASKDSYGYTF
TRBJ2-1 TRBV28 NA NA TGTGCCAGCAGTTCTACCGCACGGAGGGTGCAGTTCTTC CASSSTARRVQFF
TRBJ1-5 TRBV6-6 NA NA TGTGCCAGCAGTTTGGGGGATCAGCCCCAGCATTTT CASSLGDQPQHF
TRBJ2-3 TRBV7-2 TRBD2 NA TGTGCCAGCAGCGCCGGGACTAGCGGTATTACGCAGTATTTT CASSAGTSGITQYF
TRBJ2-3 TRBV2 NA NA TGTGCCAGAACTCGGGGATGGGGCACAGATACGCAGTATTTT CARTRGWGTDTQYF
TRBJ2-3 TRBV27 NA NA TGCGCCAGCAGTCAACTGACCGGGAGAGATACGCAGTATTTT CASSQLTGRDTQYF
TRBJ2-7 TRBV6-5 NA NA TGTGCCAGCAGTCCTGACAGGTACGAGCAGTACTTC CASSPDRYEQYF
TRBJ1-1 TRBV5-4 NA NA TGTGCCAGCAGCTTGGGCGGAGAGATCATGAACACTGAAGCTTTCTTT CASSLGGEIMNTEAFF
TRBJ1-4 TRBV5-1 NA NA TGCGCCAGCAGCTTGGAAGGGGACGAAAAACTGTTTTTT CASSLEGDEKLFF
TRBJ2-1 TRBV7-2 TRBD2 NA TGTGCCAGCAGCCGCGGAGGGGCGGGGGGCAGTGAGCAGTTCTTC CASSRGGAGGSEQFF
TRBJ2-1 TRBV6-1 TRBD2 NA TGTGCCAGCAAAACTAGCGGGGGCTCCTACAATGAGCAGTTCTTC CASKTSGGSYNEQFF
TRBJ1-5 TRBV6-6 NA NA TGTGCCAGCAGTTACTCCCAGGGGCCGGGTTCTGGGCCCCAGCATTTT CASSYSQGPGSGPQHF
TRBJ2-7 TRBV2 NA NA TGTGCCAGCAGCCGGGTAACCTACGAGCAGTACTTC CASSRVTYEQYF
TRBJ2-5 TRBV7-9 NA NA TGTGCCAGCAGCACGCCCTCTGGGCTGGAGACCCAGTACTTC CASSTPSGLETQYF
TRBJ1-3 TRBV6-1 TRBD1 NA TGTGCCAGCAGTGGCCCGGGACAGGTCTCTGGAAACACCATATATTTT CASSGPGQVSGNTIYF
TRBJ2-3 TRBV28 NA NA TGTGCCAGCAGCCGCCATGGGGCAGATACGCAGTATTTT CASSRHGADTQYF
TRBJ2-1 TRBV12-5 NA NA TGTGCTAGTGGCGCCACGGGGACCATTGAGCAGTTCTTC CASGATGTIEQFF
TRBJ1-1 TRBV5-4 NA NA TGTGCCAGCAGCTCTCCAGGGTTAAACACTGAAGCTTTCTTT CASSSPGLNTEAFF
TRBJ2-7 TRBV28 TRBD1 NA TGTGCCAGCAGCTTATGGCGGGACAGGGGCGGTGTGTATAACGAGCAGTACTTC CASSLWRDRGGVYNEQYF
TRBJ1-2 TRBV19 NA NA TGTGCCAGTTCGGACAGCAACTATGGCTACACCTTC CASSDSNYGYTF
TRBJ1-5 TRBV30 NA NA TGTGCCTGGAGTGTTGGGGGGGATCAGCCCCAGCATTTT CAWSVGGDQPQHF
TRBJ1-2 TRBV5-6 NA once TGTGCCAGCACACCGGGGCGACTCTATGGCTACACCTTC CASTPGRLYGYTF
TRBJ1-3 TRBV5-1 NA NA TGCGCCAGCAAGGAGGGAGATGGAAACACCATATATTTT CASKEGDGNTIYF